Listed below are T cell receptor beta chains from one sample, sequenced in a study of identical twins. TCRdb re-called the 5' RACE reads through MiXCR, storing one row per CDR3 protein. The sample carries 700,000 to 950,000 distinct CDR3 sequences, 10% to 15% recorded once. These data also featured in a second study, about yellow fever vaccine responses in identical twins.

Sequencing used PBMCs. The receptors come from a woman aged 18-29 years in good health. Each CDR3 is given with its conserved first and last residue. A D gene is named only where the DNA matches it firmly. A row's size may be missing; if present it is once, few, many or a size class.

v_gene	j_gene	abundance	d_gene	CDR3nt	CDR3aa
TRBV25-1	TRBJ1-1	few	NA	TGTGCCAGCAGTCCATGGGCAGGGACGATGACTGAAGCTTTCTTT	CASSPWAGTMTEAFF
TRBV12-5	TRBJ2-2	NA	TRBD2	TGTGCTAGTGGTTTGGTATCACTAGCGGGAGAGAACACCGGGGAGCTGTTTTTT	CASGLVSLAGENTGELFF
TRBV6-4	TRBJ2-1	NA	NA	TGTGCCAGCAGCGCCGGGAATAGTCACAATGAGCAGTTCTTC	CASSAGNSHNEQFF
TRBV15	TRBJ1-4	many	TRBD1	TGTGCCACCAGCAGAGATAACTACGACAGGGTCGGATTTTTT	CATSRDNYDRVGFF
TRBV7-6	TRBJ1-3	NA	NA	TGTGCCAGCAGCCGGATCGCCGTTCGAGGAAACACCATATATTTT	CASSRIAVRGNTIYF
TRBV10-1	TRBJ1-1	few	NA	TGCGCCAGCAGTATGGACAGATCGAACACTGAAGCTTTCTTT	CASSMDRSNTEAFF
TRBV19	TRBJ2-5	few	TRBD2	TGTGCCAGTAGTACGGGGGGAACAGTCCAAGAGACCCAGTACTTC	CASSTGGTVQETQYF
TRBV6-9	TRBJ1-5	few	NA	TGTGCCAGCAGTCATTCTGGGGGCGTGAAAAATCAGCCCCAGCATTTT	CASSHSGGVKNQPQHF
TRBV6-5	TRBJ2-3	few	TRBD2	TGTGCCAGCAGGCGGGAGGGTACGCAGTATTTT	CASRREGTQYF
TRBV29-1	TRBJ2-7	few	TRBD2	TGCAGCGTTGAAGAGGGGGCGGGAGGTAACGAGCAGTACTTC	CSVEEGAGGNEQYF
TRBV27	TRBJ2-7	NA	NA	TGTGCCAGCAGCCCGAACGGGGGCGAGCAGTACTTC	CASSPNGGEQYF
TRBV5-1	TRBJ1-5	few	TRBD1	TGCGCCAGCAGCTCGGGACAGGAGAATCAGCCCCAGCATTTT	CASSSGQENQPQHF
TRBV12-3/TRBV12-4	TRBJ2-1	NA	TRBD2	TGTGCCAGCGTTTCTACACCGACTAGCGGGATAGGTGGTGAGCAGTTCTTC	CASVSTPTSGIGGEQFF
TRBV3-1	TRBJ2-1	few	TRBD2	TGTGCCAGCAGCCAAGTTCTTGGCGGGAGCTCCTACAATGAGCAGTTCTTC	CASSQVLGGSSYNEQFF
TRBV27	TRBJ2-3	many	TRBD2	TGTGCCAGCATGCCCGGGACTAGCTTCGTAGATACGCAGTATTTT	CASMPGTSFVDTQYF